This TCR beta chain was identified during a study of blood T cell repertoires in COVID-19. The wider study: Whether acute or convalescent, the COVID-19 samples came from the United States, Italy and Spain. The analysed material was cDNA or gDNA that came from T cells, B-cell-depleted T cells, or PBMCs.

Original processing notes: Amplifying reference gene primers gave estimates of nucleated cell counts. Data came from immunoSEQ multiplex PCR; TCRdb stores just in-frame clones and leaves some out. V and J calls and clone size are as listed in that table; D and trimming were resolved from the DNA. This sample has around 370,000 clones, with 85% to 90% found just once. Patients from Seattle were sampled longitudinally, starting during active infection. Sequenced sample: peripheral blood. This TCR came from a woman aged 50 to 65 with COVID-19, enrolled during active disease.

The CDR3 is CASSLTTNQPQHF. The CDR3 DNA is TGCGCCAGCAGCTTGACCACTAATCAGCCCCAGCATTTT. This chain joins TRBV5-1 and TRBJ1-5; no reliable D call. CDR3 length: 13 amino acids. Looked up from germline, CDR1 is SGHRS and CDR2 is YFSETQ. V was trimmed by 1 base and J by 4 bases, leaving 6 bases between them.